This T cell receptor (beta chain) came from a study of cytomegalovirus exposure and HLA in healthy donors. Study observations and caveats: Common viral pathogens seemed to be connected with several of the most significant clusters, according to a later analysis.

In regard to this clone: Its antigen is unknown.

The CDR3 spans 16 residues. Germline lookup yields CDR1 SNHLY and CDR2 FYNNEI. V dropped 6 bases and J dropped 0 bases, with 15 bases sitting between them. Healthy bone marrow donors made up the cohort. Researchers ran the PCR with 60 Vbeta and 13 Jbeta primers. Assay: immunoSEQ multiplex PCR; the TCRdb copy retains only in-frame clones and omits some. The sample comprises fewer than 250,000 clones, roughly 81% of which are singletons, and approximately 2% rests with the top ten. The chain recombines TRBV2 with TRBJ2-1; D is possibly TRBD1 (6 bases). Sample: PBMCs. The TCR comes from a woman in her thirties in good health and CMV-seropositive. The CDR3 spells CASRYREARSYNEQFF. The CDR3 region has the DNA TGTGCCAGCAGGTACAGGGAAGCCCGCTCCTACAATGAGCAGTTCTTC.